A single TCR beta chain is shown here with its context. Participants classified as exposed had met a COVID-19 case within 2 weeks before study entry. The sample comes from a study of blood T cell repertoires in COVID-19. Authors' processing steps: By means of reference gene primer amplification, nucleated cell counts were estimated. Some clones are missing from TCRdb's copy, which holds only in-frame ones; the method was immunoSEQ multiplex PCR. The D gene and trimming were derived from the DNA, and the V and J assignments and clone size from that table. The profile shows some 300,000 clones, 85% to 95% of them singletons. V lost 2 bases, J lost 4 bases, and 15 bases lay in between. The CDR3 sequence is 16 residues long. Germline V gives CDR1 LGHDT, CDR2 YNNKEL (reference sequence).

This chain links TRBV3-1 (or the pseudogene TRBV3-2) with TRBJ2-1; tentatively, D is TRBD2 (7 bases). Sequences were obtained from PBMCs or T cells enriched from blood (not recorded which). The source is a woman aged 30 to 39 who had been exposed to COVID-19. DNA of the CDR3: TGTGCCAGCAGCCAAACCCGGGGGGCTTATTACAATGAGCAGTTCTTC. Residues: CASSQTRGAYYNEQFF.